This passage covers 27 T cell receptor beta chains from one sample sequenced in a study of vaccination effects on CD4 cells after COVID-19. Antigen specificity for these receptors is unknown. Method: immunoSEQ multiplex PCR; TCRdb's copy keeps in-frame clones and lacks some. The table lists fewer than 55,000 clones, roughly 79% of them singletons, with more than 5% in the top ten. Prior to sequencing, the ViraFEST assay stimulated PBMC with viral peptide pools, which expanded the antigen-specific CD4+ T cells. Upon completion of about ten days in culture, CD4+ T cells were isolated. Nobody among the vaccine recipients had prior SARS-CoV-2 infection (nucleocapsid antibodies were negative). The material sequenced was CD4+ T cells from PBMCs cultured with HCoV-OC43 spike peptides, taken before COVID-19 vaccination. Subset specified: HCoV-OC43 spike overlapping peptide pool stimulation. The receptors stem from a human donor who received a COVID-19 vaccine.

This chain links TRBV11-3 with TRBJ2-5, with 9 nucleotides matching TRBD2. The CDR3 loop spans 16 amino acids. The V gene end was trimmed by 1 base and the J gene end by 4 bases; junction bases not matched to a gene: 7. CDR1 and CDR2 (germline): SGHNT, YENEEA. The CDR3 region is CASSLGVAGESETQYF. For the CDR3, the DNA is TGTGCCAGCAGCTTAGGGGTAGCGGGGGAATCAGAGACCCAGTACTTC.

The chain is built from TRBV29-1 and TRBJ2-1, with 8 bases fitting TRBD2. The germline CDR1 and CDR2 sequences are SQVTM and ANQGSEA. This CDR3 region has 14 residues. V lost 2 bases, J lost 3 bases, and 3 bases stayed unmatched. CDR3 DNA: TGCAGCGTTGAAAACGGGGGGGGCTACAATGAGCAGTTCTTC. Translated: CSVENGGGYNEQFF.

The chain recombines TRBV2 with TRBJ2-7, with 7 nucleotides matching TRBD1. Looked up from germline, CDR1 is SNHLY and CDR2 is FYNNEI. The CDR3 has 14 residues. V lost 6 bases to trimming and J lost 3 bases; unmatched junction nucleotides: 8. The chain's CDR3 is CASRDRVGGYEQYV. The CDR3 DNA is TGTGCCAGCAGAGACAGGGTTGGAGGCTACGAGCAGTACGTC.

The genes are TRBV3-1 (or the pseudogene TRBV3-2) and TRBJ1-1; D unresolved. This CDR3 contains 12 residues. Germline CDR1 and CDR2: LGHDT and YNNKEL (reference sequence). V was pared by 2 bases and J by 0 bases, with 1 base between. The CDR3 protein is CASSQLNTEAFF. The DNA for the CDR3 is TGTGCCAGCAGCCAACTGAACACTGAAGCTTTCTTT.

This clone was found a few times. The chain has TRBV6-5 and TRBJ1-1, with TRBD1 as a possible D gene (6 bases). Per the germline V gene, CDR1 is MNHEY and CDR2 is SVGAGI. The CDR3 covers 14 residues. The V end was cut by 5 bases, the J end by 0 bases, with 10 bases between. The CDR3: CASSRRQVNTEAFF. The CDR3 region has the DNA TGTGCCAGCAGTCGTCGACAGGTGAACACTGAAGCTTTCTTT.

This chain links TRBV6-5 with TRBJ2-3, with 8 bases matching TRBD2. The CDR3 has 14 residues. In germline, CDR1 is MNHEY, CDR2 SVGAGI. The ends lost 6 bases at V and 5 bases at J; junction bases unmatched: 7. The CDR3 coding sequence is TGTGCCAGCAGAAGCCGGGGGGGCATAGATACGCAGTATTTT. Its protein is CASRSRGGIDTQYF.

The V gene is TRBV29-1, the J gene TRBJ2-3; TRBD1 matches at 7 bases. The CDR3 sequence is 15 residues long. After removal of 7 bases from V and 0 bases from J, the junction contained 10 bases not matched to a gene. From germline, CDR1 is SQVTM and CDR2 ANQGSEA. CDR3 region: CSGLRDSSSTDTQYF. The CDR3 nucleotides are TGCAGCGGGCTCAGGGACAGCTCTAGCACAGATACGCAGTATTTT.

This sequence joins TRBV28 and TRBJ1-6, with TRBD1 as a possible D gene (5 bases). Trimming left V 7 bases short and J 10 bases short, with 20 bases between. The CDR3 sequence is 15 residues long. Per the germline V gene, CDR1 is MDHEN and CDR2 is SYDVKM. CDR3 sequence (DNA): TGTGCCAGCACCCGGAGGTCAGGGTACGGATCACCCCTCCACTTT. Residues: CASTRRSGYGSPLHF.

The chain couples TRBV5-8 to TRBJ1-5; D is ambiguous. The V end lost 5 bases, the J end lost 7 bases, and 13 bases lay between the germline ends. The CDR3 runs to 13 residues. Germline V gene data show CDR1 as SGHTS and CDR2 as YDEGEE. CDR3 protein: CASRFTSGQPQHF. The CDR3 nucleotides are TGTGCCAGCAGGTTCACCTCGGGGCAGCCCCAGCATTTT.

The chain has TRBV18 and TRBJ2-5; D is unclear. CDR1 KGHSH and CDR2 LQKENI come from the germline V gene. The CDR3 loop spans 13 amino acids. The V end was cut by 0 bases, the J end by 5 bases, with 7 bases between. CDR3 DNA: TGTGCCAGCTCACCACCGGGCAGGGAGACCCAGTACTTC. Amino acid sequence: CASSPPGRETQYF.

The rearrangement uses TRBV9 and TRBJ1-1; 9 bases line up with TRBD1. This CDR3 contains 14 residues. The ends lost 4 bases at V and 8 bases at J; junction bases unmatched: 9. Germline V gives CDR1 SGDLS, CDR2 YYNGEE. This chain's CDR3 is CASSKQGASAEAFF. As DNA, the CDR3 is TGTGCCAGCAGCAAACAGGGGGCGTCGGCGGAAGCTTTCTTT.

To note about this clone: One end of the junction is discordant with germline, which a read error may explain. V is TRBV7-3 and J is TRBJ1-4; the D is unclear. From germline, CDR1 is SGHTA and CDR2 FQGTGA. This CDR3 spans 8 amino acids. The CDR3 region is CASSLGLF. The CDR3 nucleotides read TGTGCCAGCAGCTTAGGGCTTTTT.

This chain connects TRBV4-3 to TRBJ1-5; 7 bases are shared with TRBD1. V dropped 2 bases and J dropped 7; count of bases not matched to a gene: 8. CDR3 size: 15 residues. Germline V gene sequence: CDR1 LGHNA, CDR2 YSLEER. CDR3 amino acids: CASSQSLGGGQPQHF. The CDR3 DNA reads TGCGCCAGCAGCCAAAGTTTAGGGGGCGGGCAGCCCCAGCATTTT.

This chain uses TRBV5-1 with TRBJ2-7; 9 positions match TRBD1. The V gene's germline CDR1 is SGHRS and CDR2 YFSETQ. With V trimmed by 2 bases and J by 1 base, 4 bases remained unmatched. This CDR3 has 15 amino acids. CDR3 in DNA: TGCGCCAGCAGCTTAGGGACAGGGCTATCCTACGAGCAGTACGTC. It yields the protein CASSLGTGLSYEQYV.

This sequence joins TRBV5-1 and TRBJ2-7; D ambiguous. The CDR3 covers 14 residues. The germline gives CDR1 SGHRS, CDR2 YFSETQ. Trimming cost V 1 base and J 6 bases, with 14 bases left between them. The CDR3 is CASSLYASDGEQYV. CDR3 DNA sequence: TGCGCCAGCAGCTTGTATGCCTCAGATGGCGAGCAGTACGTC.

CDR3: CASSLGPEQPQHF. As DNA, the CDR3 is TGTGCCAGCAGCTTGGGGCCAGAACAGCCCCAGCATTTT. This rearrangement joins TRBV7-3 to TRBJ1-5; D is possibly TRBD1 (5 bases). V was pared by 3 bases and J by 7 bases, with 10 bases between. Germline V gives CDR1 SGHTA, CDR2 FQGTGA. The length of the CDR3 is 13 residues.

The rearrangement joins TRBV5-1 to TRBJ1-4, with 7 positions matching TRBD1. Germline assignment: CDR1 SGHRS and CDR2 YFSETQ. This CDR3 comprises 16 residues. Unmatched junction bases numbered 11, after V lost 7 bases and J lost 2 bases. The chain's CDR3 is CASQNAYRGTNEKLFF. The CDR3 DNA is TGCGCCAGCCAAAACGCCTACAGGGGTACTAATGAAAAACTGTTTTTT.

In nucleotides, the CDR3 is TGTGCCACCGCCCCGACGGTAGACACCGGGGAGCTGTTTTTT. Translated: CATAPTVDTGELFF. The chain employs TRBV24-1 and TRBJ2-2; D gene ambiguous. Trimming removed 9 bases from V and 3 bases from J, with 13 bases in between. The CDR3 loop spans 14 amino acids. Germline V CDR1 and CDR2: KGHDR, SFDVKD.

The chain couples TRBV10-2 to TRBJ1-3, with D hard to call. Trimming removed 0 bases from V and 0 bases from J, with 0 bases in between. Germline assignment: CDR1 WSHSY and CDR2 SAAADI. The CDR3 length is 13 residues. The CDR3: CASSESSGNTIYF. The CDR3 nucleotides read TGCGCCAGCAGTGAGTCCTCTGGAAACACCATATATTTT.

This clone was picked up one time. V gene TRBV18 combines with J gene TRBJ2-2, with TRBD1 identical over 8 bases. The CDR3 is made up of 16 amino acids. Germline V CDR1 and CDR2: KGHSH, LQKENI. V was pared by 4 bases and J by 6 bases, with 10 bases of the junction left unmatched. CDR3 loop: CASSRPPGQASGELFF. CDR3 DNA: TGTGCCAGCTCACGACCACCGGGACAGGCCTCCGGGGAGCTGTTTTTT.

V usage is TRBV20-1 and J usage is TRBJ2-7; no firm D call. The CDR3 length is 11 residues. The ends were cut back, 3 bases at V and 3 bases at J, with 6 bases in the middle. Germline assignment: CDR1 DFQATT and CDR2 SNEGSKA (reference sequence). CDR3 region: CSARQDYEQYV. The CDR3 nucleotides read TGCAGTGCTAGGCAGGACTACGAGCAGTACGTC.

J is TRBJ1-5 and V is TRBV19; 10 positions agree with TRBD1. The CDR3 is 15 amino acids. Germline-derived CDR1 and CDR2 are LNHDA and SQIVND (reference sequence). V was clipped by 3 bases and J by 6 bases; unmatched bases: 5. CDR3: CASSIRTGGGQPQHF. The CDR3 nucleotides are TGTGCCAGTAGTATCCGGACAGGGGGAGGTCAGCCCCAGCATTTT.

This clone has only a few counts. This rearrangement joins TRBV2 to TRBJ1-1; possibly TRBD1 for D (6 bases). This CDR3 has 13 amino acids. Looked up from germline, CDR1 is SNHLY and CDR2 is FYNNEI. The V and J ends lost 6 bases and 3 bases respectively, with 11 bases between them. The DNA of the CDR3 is TGTGCCAGCAGGGGAAACAGGGACACTGAAGCTTTCTTT. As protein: CASRGNRDTEAFF. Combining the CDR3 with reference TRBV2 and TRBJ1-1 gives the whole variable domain EPEVTQTPSHQVTQMGQEVILRCVPISNHLYFYWYRQILGQKVEFLVSFYNNEISEKSEIFDDQFSVERPDGSNFTLKIRSTKLEDSAMYFCASRGNRDTEAFFGQGTRLTVV.

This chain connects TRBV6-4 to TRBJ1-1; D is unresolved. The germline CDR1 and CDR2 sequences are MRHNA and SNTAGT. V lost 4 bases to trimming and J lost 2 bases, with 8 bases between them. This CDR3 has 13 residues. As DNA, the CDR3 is TGTGCCAGCAGTGTCCAGCCAAACACTGAAGCTTTCTTT. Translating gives CASSVQPNTEAFF.

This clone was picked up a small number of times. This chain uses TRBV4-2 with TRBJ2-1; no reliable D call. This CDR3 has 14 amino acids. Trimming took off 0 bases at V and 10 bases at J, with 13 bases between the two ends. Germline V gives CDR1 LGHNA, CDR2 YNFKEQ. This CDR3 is CASSQDGAGLEQFF. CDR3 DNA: TGTGCCAGCAGCCAAGATGGCGCCGGCCTGGAGCAGTTCTTC.

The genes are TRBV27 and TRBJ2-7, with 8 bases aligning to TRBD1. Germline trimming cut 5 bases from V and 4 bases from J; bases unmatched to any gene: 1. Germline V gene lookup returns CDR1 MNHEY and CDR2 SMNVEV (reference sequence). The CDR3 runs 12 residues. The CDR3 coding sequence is TGTGCCAGCAGTACAGGGGGATACGAGCAGTACGTC. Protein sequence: CASSTGGYEQYV.

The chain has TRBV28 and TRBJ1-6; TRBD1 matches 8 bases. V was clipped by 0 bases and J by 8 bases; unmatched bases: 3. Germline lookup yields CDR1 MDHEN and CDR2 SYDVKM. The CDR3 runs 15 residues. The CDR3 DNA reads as TGTGCCAGCAGTTTATGGTCAGGGGGCGATTCACCCCTCCACTTT. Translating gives CASSLWSGGDSPLHF.